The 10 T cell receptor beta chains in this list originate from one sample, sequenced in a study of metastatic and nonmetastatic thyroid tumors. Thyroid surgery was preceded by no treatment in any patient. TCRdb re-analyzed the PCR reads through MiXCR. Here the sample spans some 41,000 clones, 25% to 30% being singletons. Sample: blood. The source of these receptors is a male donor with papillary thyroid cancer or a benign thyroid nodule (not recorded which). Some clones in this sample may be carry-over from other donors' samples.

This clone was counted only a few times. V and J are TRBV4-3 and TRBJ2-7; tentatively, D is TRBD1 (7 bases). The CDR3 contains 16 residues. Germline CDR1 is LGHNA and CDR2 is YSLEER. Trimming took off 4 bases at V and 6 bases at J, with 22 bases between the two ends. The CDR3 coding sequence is TGCGCCAGCAGCCCGATAGCGTCCCAGGGGGGTTTCGAGCAGTACTTC. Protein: CASSPIASQGGFEQYF.

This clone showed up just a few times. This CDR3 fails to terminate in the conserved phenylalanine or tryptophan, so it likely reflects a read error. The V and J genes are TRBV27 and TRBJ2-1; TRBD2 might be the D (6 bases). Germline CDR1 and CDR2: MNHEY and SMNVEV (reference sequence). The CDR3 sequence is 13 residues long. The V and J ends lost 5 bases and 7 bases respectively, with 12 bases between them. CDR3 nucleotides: TGTGCCAGCAGTCCCGGTCTAGCGAATGAGCAGTTCTAC. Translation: CASSPGLANEQFY.

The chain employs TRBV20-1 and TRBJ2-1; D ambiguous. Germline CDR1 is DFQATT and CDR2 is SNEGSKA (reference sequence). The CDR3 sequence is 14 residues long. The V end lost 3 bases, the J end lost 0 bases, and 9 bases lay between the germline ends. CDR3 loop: CSASGRISYNEQFF. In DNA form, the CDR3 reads TGCAGTGCTAGTGGGCGGATCTCCTACAATGAGCAGTTCTTC.

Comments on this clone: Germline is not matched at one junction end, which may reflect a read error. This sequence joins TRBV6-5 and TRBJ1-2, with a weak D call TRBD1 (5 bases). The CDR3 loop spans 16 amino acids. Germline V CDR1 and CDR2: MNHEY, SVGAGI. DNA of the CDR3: TGTCCCAGCAGTTACTCGAATGGGGAGGGGATCTATGGCTACACCTTC. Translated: CPSSYSNGEGIYGYTF.

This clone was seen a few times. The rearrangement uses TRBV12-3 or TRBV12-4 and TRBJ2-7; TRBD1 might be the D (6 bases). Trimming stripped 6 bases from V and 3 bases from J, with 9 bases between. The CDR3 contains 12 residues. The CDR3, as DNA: TGTGCCAGCAGCAAAGGGGGCTACGAGCAGTACTTC. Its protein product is CASSKGGYEQYF.

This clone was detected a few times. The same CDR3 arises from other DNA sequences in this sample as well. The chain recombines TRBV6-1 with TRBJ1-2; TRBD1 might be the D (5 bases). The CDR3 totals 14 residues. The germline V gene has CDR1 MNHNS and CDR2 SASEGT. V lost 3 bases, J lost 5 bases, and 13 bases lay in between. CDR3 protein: CASSEGQGVYGYTF. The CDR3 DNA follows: TGTGCCAGCAGTGAGGGGCAGGGTGTTTATGGCTACACCTTC.

As DNA, the CDR3 is TGTGCCAGCAGTGTTAACAGGGAGCGGTACGAGCAGTACTTC. It is translated as CASSVNRERYEQYF. The genes are TRBV2 and TRBJ2-7; D might be TRBD1 (6 bases). Trimming cost V 4 bases and J 4 bases, with 14 bases left between them. Germline-derived CDR1 and CDR2 are SNHLY and FYNNEI. The CDR3 totals 14 residues.

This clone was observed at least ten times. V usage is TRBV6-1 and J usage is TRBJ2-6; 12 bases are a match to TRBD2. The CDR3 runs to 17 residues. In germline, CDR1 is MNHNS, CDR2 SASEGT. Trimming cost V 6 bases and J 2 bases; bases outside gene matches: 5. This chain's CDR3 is CASRTSGRKAGANVLTF. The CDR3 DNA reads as TGTGCCAGCAGGACTAGCGGGAGAAAGGCTGGGGCCAACGTCCTGACTTTC.

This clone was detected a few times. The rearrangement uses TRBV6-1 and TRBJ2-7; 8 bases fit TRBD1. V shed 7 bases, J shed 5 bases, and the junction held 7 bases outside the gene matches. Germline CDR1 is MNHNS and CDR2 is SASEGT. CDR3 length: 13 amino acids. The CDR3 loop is CASTAGGYHEQYF. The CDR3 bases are TGTGCCAGCACCGCAGGGGGCTACCACGAGCAGTACTTC.

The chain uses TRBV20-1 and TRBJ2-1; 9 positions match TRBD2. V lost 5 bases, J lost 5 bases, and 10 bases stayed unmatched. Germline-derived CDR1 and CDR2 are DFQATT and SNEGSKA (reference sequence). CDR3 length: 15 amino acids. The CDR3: CSAQKAGGVHNEQFF. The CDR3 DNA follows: TGCAGTGCTCAGAAAGCGGGAGGCGTCCACAATGAGCAGTTCTTC.